The clone carrying this TCR beta chain was recorded many times. The antigen is undetermined. The sample originates from a study of T cell repertoires in cytomegalovirus infection. Study-level results: Within the response measured ex vivo, HLA-C-restricted CMV-specific TCR beta clonotypes were dominant.

A single record per CDR3 protein comes from TCRdb applying MiXCR to the reads. The repertoire has a few hundred thousand distinct CDR3 sequences, approximately 15% of them found once; the top ten carry 8.8%. The CDR3 covers 17 residues. Germline V lookup: CDR1 SGHTA, CDR2 FQGNSA. The V segment lost 3 bases and the J segment 9 bases; nucleotides outside the gene matches: 14. The receptor was isolated from a human donor in good health (CMV status not recorded). Some clones in this sample may be carry-over from other donors' samples. The rearrangement links TRBV7-2 to TRBJ2-1; 10 bases agree with TRBD2. Sequencing was carried out using PBMCs. The CDR3 loop reads CASSFSSGSSGRGEQFF. DNA for the CDR3: TGTGCCAGCAGCTTTTCTAGCGGGAGTTCGGGCCGGGGTGAGCAGTTCTTC.